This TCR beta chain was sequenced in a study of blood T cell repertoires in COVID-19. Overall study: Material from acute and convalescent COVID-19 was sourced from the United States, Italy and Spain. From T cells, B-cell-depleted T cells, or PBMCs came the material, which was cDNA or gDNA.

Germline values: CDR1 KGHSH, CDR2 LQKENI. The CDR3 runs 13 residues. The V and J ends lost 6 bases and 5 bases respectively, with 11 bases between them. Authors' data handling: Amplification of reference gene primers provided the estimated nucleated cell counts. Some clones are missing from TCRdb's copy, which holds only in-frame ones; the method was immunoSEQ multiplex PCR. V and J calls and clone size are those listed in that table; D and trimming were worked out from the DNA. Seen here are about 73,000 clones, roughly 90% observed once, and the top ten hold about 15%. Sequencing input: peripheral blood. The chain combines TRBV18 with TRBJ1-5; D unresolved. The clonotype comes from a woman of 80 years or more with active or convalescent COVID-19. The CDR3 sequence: CASSSDFHQPQHF. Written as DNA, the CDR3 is TGTGCCAGCTCCTCGGACTTCCATCAGCCCCAGCATTTT. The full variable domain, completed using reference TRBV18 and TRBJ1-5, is NAGVMQNPRHLVRRRGQEARLRCSPMKGHSHVYWYRQLPEEGLKFMVYLQKENIIDESGMPKERFSAEFPKEGPSILRIQQVVRGDSAAYFCASSSDFHQPQHFGDGTRLSIL.